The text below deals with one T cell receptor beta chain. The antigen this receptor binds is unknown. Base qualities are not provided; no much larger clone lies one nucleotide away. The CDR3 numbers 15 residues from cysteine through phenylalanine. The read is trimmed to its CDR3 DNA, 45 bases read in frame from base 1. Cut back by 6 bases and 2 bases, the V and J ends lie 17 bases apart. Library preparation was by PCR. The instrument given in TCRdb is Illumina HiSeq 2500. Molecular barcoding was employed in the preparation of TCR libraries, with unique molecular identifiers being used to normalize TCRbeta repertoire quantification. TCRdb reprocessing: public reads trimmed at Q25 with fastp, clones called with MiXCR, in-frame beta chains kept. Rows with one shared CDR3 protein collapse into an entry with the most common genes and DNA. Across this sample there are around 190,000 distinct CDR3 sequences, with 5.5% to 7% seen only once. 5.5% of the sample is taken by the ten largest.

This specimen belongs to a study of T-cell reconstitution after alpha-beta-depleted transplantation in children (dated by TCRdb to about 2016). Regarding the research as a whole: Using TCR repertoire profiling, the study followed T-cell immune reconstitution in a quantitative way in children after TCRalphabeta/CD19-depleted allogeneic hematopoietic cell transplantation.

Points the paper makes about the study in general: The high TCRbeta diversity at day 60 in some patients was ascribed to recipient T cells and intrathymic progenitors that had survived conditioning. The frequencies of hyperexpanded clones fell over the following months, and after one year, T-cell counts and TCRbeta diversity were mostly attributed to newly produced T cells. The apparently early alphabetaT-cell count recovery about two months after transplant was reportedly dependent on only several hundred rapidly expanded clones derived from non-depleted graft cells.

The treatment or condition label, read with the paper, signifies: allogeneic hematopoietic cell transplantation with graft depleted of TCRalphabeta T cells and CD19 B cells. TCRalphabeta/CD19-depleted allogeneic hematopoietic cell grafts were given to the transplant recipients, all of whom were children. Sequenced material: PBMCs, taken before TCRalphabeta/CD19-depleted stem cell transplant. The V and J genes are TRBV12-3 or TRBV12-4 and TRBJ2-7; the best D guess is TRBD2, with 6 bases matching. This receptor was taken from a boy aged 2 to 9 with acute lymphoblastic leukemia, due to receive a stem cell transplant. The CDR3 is CASSPPYGRTYEQYF. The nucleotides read TGTGCCAGCAGCCCACCTTACGGGAGAACCTACGAGCAGTACTTC.